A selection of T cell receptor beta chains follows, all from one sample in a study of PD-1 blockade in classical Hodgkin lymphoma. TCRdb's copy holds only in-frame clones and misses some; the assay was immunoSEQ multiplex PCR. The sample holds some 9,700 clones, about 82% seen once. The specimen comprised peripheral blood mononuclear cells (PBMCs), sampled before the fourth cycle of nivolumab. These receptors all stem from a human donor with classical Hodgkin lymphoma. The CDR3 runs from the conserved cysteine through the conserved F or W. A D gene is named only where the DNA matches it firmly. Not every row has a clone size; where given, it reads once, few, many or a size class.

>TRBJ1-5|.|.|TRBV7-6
TGTGCCAGCAGCTCCCGAGTCGGGGGGTATCAGCCCCAGCATTTT
CASSSRVGGYQPQHF
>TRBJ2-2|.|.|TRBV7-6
TGTGCCAGCAGCCCGCGCCCCCCAGGGGAGCTGTTTTTT
CASSPRPPGELFF
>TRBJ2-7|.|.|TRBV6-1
TGTGCCAGTAACGACAGGAGCTCCTACGAGCAGTACTTC
CASNDRSSYEQYF
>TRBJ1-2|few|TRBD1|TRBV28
TGTGCCAGCAGTGCCTACGGGACAGGGGACTATGGCTACACCTTC
CASSAYGTGDYGYTF
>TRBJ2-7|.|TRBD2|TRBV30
TGTGCCTGGAGTTTAGCGGGAGCCGCCTACGAGCAGTACTTC
CAWSLAGAAYEQYF
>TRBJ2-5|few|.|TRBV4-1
TGCGCCAGCAGCCAAGGGCAGAGGGGACGGTACCAAGAGACCCAGTACTTC
CASSQGQRGRYQETQYF
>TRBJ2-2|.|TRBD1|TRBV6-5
TGTGCCAGCAGGGGGACAGGTTGGACCGGGGAGCTGTTTTTT
CASRGTGWTGELFF
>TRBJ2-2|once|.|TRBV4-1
TGCGCCAGCAGCCATCGGGGGACTTTCGGGGAGCTGTTTTTT
CASSHRGTFGELFF
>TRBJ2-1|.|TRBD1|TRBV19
TGTGCCAGTAGTATTGGGACAGGGGAGCTATACAATGAGCAGTTCTTC
CASSIGTGELYNEQFF
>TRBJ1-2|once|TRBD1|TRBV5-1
TGCGCCAGCAGCTATGAGGGGGCGGAATATGGCTACACCTTC
CASSYEGAEYGYTF
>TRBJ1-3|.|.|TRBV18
TGTGCCAGCTCACCACCCTACAGCTTGACTGGAAACACCATATATTTT
CASSPPYSLTGNTIYF